This T cell receptor (beta chain) was observed in a study of blood T cell repertoires in COVID-19. Turning to the study itself: Sites in the United States, Italy and Spain provided acute and convalescent COVID-19 samples. T cells, B-cell-depleted T cells, or PBMCs provided the cDNA or gDNA that served as material.

Original methodology: Nucleated cell number was recorded as an estimate derived from reference gene primer amplification. Here immunoSEQ multiplex PCR was the method, and the copy in TCRdb shows in-frame clones only, minus some. V and J calls and clone size are those listed in that table; D and trimming were worked out from the DNA. The sample consists of 150,000 or so clones, roughly nine tenths of them appearing once. Patients of the Seattle cohort, enrolled during active infection, were followed longitudinally. Germline CDR1 is LGHDT and CDR2 is YNNKEL (reference sequence). This CDR3 is built from 14 residues. V was trimmed by 0 bases and J by 0 bases, leaving 6 bases between them.

Sequenced sample: peripheral blood. This sequence joins TRBV3-1 (or the pseudogene TRBV3-2) and TRBJ2-7; D not certain. This receptor was taken from a man aged 18 to 30 with COVID-19, enrolled during active disease. CDR3 region: CASSQDLLSYEQYF. CDR3 bases: TGTGCCAGCAGCCAAGATCTACTCTCCTACGAGCAGTACTTC.